The TCR beta chain described here comes from a study of blood T cell repertoires in COVID-19. Study at large: From the United States, Italy and Spain came samples of acute and convalescent COVID-19.

Authors' methods: Reference gene primers were amplified, and this amplification served to estimate nucleated cell counts. Generated by immunoSEQ multiplex PCR, the TCRdb table keeps only in-frame clones and is missing some. V, J and clone size were drawn from that table, and D and trimming were deduced from the DNA. The data contain roughly 150,000 clones, approximately 75% of them singletons. V lost 3 bases, J lost 6 bases, and 8 bases stayed unmatched. In germline, CDR1 is LNHDA, CDR2 SQIVND (reference sequence). CDR3 length equals 15 residues. This chain joins TRBV19 and TRBJ2-1; TRBD2 agrees at 7 bases. The source is a human donor in a cohort sampled during active COVID-19. Input material: peripheral blood. The DNA of the CDR3 is TGTGCCAGTAGTATTGCCCGCGGGGGTCTCAATGAGCAGTTCTTC. It is translated as CASSIARGGLNEQFF. Looking up the rest from reference TRBV19 and TRBJ2-1 gives the full variable domain: DGGITQSPKYLFRKEGQNVTLSCEQNLNHDAMYWYRQDPGQGLRLIYYSQIVNDFQKGDIAEGYSVSREKKESFPLTVTSAQKNPTAFYLCASSIARGGLNEQFFGPGTRLTVL.